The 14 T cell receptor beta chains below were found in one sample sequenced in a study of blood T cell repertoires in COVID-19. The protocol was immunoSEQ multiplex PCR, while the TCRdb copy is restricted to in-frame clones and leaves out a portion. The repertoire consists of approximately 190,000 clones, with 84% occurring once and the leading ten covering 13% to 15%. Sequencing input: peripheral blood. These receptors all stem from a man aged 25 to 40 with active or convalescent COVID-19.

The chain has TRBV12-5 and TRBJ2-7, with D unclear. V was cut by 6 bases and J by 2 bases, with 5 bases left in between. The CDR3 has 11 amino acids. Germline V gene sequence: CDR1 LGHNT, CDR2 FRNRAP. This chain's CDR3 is CASGPTYEQYF. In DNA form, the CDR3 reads TGTGCTAGTGGCCCAACCTACGAGCAGTACTTC. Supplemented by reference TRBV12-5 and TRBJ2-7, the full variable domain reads DARVTQTPRHKVTEMGQEVTMRCQPILGHNTVFWYRQTMMQGLELLAYFRNRAPLDDSGMPKDRFSAEMPDATLATLKIQPSEPRDSAVYFCASGPTYEQYFGPGTRLTVT.

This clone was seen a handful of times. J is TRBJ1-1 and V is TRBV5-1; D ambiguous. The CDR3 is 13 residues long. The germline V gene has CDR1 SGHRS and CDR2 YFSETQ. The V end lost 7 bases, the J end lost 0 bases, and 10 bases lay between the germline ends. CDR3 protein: CASASRLNTEAFF. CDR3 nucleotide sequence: TGCGCCAGCGCATCGCGGTTGAACACTGAAGCTTTCTTT.

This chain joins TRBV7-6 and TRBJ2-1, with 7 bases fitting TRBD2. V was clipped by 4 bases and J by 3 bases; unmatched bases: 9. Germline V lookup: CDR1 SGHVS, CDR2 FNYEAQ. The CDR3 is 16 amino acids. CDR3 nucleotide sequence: TGTGCCAGCAGCTGGAGGCTAGCGGAAAGCTACAATGAGCAGTTCTTC. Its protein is CASSWRLAESYNEQFF.

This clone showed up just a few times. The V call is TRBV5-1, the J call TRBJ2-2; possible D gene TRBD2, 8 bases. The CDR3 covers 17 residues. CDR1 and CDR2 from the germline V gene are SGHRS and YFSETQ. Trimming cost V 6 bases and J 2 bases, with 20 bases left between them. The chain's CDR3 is CASNPPGGGANTGELFF. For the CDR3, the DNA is TGCGCCAGCAATCCCCCGGGAGGGGGCGCAAACACCGGGGAGCTGTTTTTT.

The CDR3, as DNA: TGTGCCGGACAGGGGCCCCGGGAGCTGTTTTTT. Amino acids: CAGQGPRELFF. V and J are TRBV2 and TRBJ2-2; 9 bases are shared with TRBD1. The CDR3 has 11 residues. Losses at the gene ends were 11 bases for V and 9 bases for J; bases not matched to a gene: 4. Germline CDR1 and CDR2: SNHLY and FYNNEI. Full variable domain (outside the CDR3, taken from reference TRBV2 and TRBJ2-2): EPEVTQTPSHQVTQMGQEVILRCVPISNHLYFYWYRQILGQKVEFLVSFYNNEISEKSEIFDDQFSVERPDGSNFTLKIRSTKLEDSAMYFCAGQGPRELFFGEGSRLTVL.

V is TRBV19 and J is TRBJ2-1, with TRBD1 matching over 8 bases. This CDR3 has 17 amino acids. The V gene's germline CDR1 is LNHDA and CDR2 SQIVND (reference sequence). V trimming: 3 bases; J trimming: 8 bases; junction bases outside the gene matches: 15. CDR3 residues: CASSIPSDRASGDEQFF. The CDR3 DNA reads TGTGCCAGTAGTATCCCTTCGGACAGGGCCTCCGGGGATGAGCAGTTCTTC.

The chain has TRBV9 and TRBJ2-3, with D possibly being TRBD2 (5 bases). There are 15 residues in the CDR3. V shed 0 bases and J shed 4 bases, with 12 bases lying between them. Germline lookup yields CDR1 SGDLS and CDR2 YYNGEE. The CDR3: CASSVGGPAADTQYF. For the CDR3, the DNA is TGTGCCAGCAGCGTAGGGGGTCCAGCGGCAGATACGCAGTATTTT.

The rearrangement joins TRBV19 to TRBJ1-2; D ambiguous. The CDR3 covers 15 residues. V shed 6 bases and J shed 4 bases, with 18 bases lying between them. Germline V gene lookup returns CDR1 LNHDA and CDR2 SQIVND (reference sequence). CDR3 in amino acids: CASSHHLSDGYGYTF. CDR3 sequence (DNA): TGTGCCAGTAGCCACCACTTAAGTGATGGCTATGGCTACACCTTC.

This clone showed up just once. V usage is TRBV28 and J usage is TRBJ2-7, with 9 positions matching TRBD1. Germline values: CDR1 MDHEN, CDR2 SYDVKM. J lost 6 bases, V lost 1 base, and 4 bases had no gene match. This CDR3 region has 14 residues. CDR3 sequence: CASSLFGTGFEQYV. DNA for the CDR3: TGTGCCAGCAGTTTATTCGGGACAGGGTTCGAGCAGTACGTC.

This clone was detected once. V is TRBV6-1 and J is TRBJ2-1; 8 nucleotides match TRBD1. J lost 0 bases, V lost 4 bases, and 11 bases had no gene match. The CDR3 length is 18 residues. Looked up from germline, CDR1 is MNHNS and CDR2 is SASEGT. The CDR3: CASSGHRGALSSYNEQFF. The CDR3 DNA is TGTGCCAGCAGTGGACACAGGGGGGCTCTCAGCTCCTACAATGAGCAGTTCTTC.

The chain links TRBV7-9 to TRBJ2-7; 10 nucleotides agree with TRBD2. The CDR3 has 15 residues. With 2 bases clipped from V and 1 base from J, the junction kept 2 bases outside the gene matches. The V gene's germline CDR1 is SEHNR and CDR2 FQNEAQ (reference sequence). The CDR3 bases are TGTGCCAGCAGCTTAAGGACTAGCGGTTCCTACGAGCAGTACTTC. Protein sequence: CASSLRTSGSYEQYF.

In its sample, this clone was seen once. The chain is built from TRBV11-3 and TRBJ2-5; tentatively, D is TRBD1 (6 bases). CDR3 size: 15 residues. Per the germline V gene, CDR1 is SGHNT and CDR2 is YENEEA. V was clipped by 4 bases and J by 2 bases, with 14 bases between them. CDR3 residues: CASSSDPRGQETQYF. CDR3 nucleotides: TGTGCCAGCAGCTCTGACCCAAGGGGGCAAGAGACCCAGTACTTC. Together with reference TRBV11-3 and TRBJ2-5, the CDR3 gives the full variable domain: EAGVVQSPRYKIIEKKQPVAFWCNPISGHNTLYWYLQNLGQGPELLIRYENEEAVDDSQLPKDRFSAERLKGVDSTLKIQPAELGDSAVYLCASSSDPRGQETQYFGPGTRLLVL.

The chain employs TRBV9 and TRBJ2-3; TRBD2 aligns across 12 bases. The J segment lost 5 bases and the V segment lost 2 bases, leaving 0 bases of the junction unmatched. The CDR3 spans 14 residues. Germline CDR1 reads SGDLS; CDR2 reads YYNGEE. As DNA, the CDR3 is TGTGCCAGCAGCGTGGGACTAGCGGGAGATACGCAGTATTTT. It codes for CASSVGLAGDTQYF.

CDR3 sequence (DNA): TGTGCCAGCAGCGTGGGCAGGGAGGCAGATACGCAGTATTTT. It specifies CASSVGREADTQYF. This chain uses TRBV9 with TRBJ2-3; D may be TRBD2 (6 bases). Germline V gene lookup returns CDR1 SGDLS and CDR2 YYNGEE. Trimming took 2 bases from V and 4 from J, leaving 11 bases between them. The CDR3 extends over 14 amino acids.